This TCR beta chain was retrieved from a study of blood T cell repertoires in COVID-19. About the study: Specimens from acute and convalescent COVID-19 originated in the United States, Italy and Spain.

V was trimmed by 10 bases and J by 4 bases, leaving 13 bases between them. The CDR3 has 12 residues. The germline gives CDR1 MDHEN, CDR2 SYDVKM. Original methodology: Counts of nucleated cells, estimated from reference gene primer amplification, were obtained. The table came from immunoSEQ multiplex PCR; TCRdb's copy has only in-frame clones and leaves some out. Clone size and the V and J calls come from that table; the DNA yielded D and trimming. The data hold about 86,000 clones, with 85% to 90% observed a single time. This receptor was taken from a human donor in a cohort sampled during active COVID-19. Sequencing input: peripheral blood. This chain connects TRBV28 to TRBJ1-2; maybe TRBD1 (6 bases). The CDR3 protein is CATRQDSYGYTF. The CDR3 DNA sequence: TGTGCCACCCGACAGGACTCCTATGGCTACACCTTC.